One sample yielded the 9 T cell receptor beta chains listed below, sequenced in a study of OX40 agonist ivuxolimab in advanced cancers. Generated by immunoSEQ multiplex PCR, the TCRdb table keeps only in-frame clones and is missing some. The table has some 70,000 clones, roughly four fifths seen once. The material sequenced was CD4+ or CD8+ T cells sorted from blood, taken in a trial of the OX40 agonist ivuxolimab. These receptors all stem from an adult with an advanced solid tumor such as melanoma, head and neck, liver or kidney cancer.

V usage is TRBV5-6 and J usage is TRBJ2-5; TRBD2 is a possible D gene (5 bases). Trimming cost V 4 bases and J 4 bases, with 17 bases left between them. The CDR3 contains 15 residues. The germline CDR1 and CDR2 sequences are SGHDT and YYEEEE. CDR3 amino acids: CASSQPPGIGETQYF. DNA of the CDR3: TGTGCCAGCAGCCAGCCCCCGGGGATTGGAGAGACCCAGTACTTC.

The chain has TRBV7-9 and TRBJ1-1; no clear D. Germline CDR1 is SEHNR and CDR2 is FQNEAQ (reference sequence). The germline V and J ends were trimmed by 2 bases and 9 bases, with 10 bases remaining between them. The CDR3 has 12 amino acids. The CDR3 DNA sequence: TGTGCCAGCAGCTTACTGTGGGGAAAAGCTTTCTTT. Protein: CASSLLWGKAFF.

This clone appeared once. V is TRBV6-5 and J is TRBJ1-2; D is ambiguous. The germline gives CDR1 MNHEY, CDR2 SVGAGI. The CDR3 consists of 12 residues. The V and J ends lost 6 bases and 6 bases respectively, with 11 bases between them. The CDR3 nucleotides are TGTGCCAGCAGAGGGCCGAGTAATGGCTACACCTTC. Translation: CASRGPSNGYTF.

This chain uses TRBV14 with TRBJ1-6; no reliable D call. Germline V lookup: CDR1 SGHDN, CDR2 FVKESK. Trimming pared 0 bases from V and 7 bases from J, leaving 28 bases between. The CDR3 is 21 residues long. The CDR3 DNA reads as TGTGCCAGCAGCCAAGATTATCCCCAAACAGACCTTTTTCCATCAAATTCACCCCTCCACTTT. It is translated as CASSQDYPQTDLFPSNSPLHF.

The chain has TRBV5-1 and TRBJ2-5, with TRBD2 matching over 8 bases. The CDR3 totals 15 residues. Trimming took 1 base from V and 3 from J; bases not matched to a gene: 5. Germline V CDR1 and CDR2: SGHRS, YFSETQ. CDR3 in DNA: TGCGCCAGCAGCTTGCTGGGACTAGGAGAAGAGACCCAGTACTTC. It is translated as CASSLLGLGEETQYF.

This clone was detected a few times. The V and J genes are TRBV28 and TRBJ1-1; possibly TRBD1 for D (5 bases). Germline lookup yields CDR1 MDHEN and CDR2 SYDVKM. This CDR3 is 16 amino acids long. V lost 1 base and J lost 2, with 14 bases in between. DNA of the CDR3: TGTGCCAGCAGTTTATTCGGCAGGGTATATAACACTGAAGCTTTCTTT. This sequence encodes CASSLFGRVYNTEAFF.

The chain uses TRBV9 and TRBJ2-1; possible D gene TRBD2, 7 bases. Germline lookup yields CDR1 SGDLS and CDR2 YYNGEE. The germline V and J ends were trimmed by 3 bases and 7 bases, with 14 bases remaining between them. The CDR3 covers 14 residues. Here the CDR3 reads CASSAEGGHNEQFF. DNA of the CDR3: TGTGCCAGCAGCGCCGAGGGGGGGCATAATGAGCAGTTCTTC. Filled out from reference TRBV9 and TRBJ2-1, the complete variable domain reads DSGVTQTPKHLITATGQRVTLRCSPRSGDLSVYWYQQSLDQGLQFLIQYYNGEERAKGNILERFSAQQFPDLHSELNLSSLELGDSALYFCASSAEGGHNEQFFGPGTRLTVL.

CDR3 nucleotides: TGTGCCAGCAGCGTAGGCGTCACCGGGGAGCTGTTTTTT. This encodes CASSVGVTGELFF. The chain carries TRBV9 and TRBJ2-2; unclear D gene. In germline, CDR1 is SGDLS, CDR2 YYNGEE. Between the trimmed V and J ends, which lost 0 bases and 4 bases, there was a span of 4 bases. The CDR3 contains 13 residues.

This chain joins TRBV7-9 and TRBJ2-7, with D unclear. V dropped 5 bases and J dropped 2 bases, with 4 bases sitting between them. Germline V gives CDR1 SEHNR, CDR2 FQNEAQ (reference sequence). The CDR3 loop spans 11 amino acids. The CDR3 loop reads CASSVTYEQYF. The CDR3 nucleotides read TGTGCCAGCAGCGTGACCTACGAGCAGTACTTC.